This TCR beta chain was identified during a study of neurological immune-mediated disorders. This CDR3 has 13 amino acids. CDR1 is SNHLY, CDR2 FYNNEI, per germline. V was trimmed by 4 bases and J by 4 bases, leaving 7 bases between them. The sorted libraries started from about a million CD4+ or CD8+ T cells. Study results and caveats: The greatest degree of TCR clonal expansion was observed in HTLV-1-associated myelopathy, with the lowest in multiple sclerosis, below that of healthy controls.

Over 190 million TCR-beta sequences from 15-18 subjects came from every sequencing run. MiXCR, run by TCRdb on the 5' RACE reads, gives a single entry per CDR3 protein. This table holds about 54,000 distinct CDR3 sequences, 3% to 4% found once. This clonotype was recorded at least ten times. Its antigen remains unknown. The chain joins TRBV2 to TRBJ1-4; no definite D call. The specimen was CD4+ T cells from blood. The receptor was isolated from a woman aged 40 to 49 with multiple sclerosis. The CDR3 reads CASSGGLNEKLFF. The CDR3 DNA reads TGTGCCAGCAGTGGAGGGCTTAATGAAAAACTGTTTTTT. The full variable domain, with the rest looked up from reference TRBV2 and TRBJ1-4, is EPEVTQTPSHQVTQMGQEVILRCVPISNHLYFYWYRQILGQKVEFLVSFYNNEISEKSEIFDDQFSVERPDGSNFTLKIRSTKLEDSAMYFCASSGGLNEKLFFGSGTQLSVL.